This T cell receptor (beta chain) derives from a study of immune evolution from preneoplasia to lung adenocarcinoma. Study conclusions and caveats: Top clone frequencies peaked in normal lung, apparently declining through invasive adenocarcinoma.

Profiled with immunoSEQ multiplex PCR; TCRdb holds only in-frame clones, not every one. The sample records over 13,000 clones, 75% to 90% being singletons. Between the mid-2010s and the late 2010s, patients underwent resection in Japan or China. This CDR3 has 14 residues. The germline CDR1 and CDR2 sequences are SGHRS and YFSETQ. Trimming at V came to 2 bases and at J to 4 bases, leaving 6 bases not matched to a gene. Note on this clone: No antigen is known for it.

This clonotype was sampled from a person aged 70 to 85 with lung adenocarcinoma. The rearrangement joins TRBV5-1 to TRBJ2-7; 7 bases fit TRBD1. Material: FFPE minimally invasive lung adenocarcinoma tissue. The CDR3 is CASSFTGDRYEQYF. As DNA, the CDR3 is TGCGCCAGCAGCTTCACAGGGGATCGGTACGAGCAGTACTTC.